Below are 28 T cell receptor beta chains sequenced from a single sample in a study of blood T cell repertoires in COVID-19 (dated by TCRdb to the early 2020s). Library preparation employed the immunoSEQ multiplex PCR assay. TCRdb carries this immuneACCESS record with in-frame sequences only. Its versions omit some clonotypes, under half of them owing to an unresolved V gene in the studies checked, with the rest unexplained. In this sample the table shows roughly 200,000 clones, roughly 80% of which occur a single time. The ten top clones hold roughly 7.1% of the sample. Sequencing was carried out using peripheral blood. Receptors were obtained from a woman aged 55-69 years with COVID-19, enrolled during active disease.

V is TRBV27 and J is TRBJ2-5, with D tentatively TRBD1 (6 bases). Deletions cut 1 base from V and 1 base from J, with 10 bases between. The CDR3 extends over 15 amino acids. Germline loops: CDR1 MNHEY, CDR2 SMNVEV (reference sequence). CDR3 DNA sequence: TGTGCCAGCAGTTTATACAGGGACACCCAAGAGACCCAGTACTTC. As protein: CASSLYRDTQETQYF.

The chain has TRBV28 and TRBJ1-5; 9 positions agree with TRBD1. This CDR3 is built from 15 residues. J was trimmed by 6 bases and V by 3 bases; bases with no gene match: 6. In germline, CDR1 is MDHEN, CDR2 SYDVKM. DNA for the CDR3: TGTGCCAGCAGTTTCGGGGGACAGGGAGGTCAGCCCCAGCATTTT. Protein sequence: CASSFGGQGGQPQHF.

The gene calls are TRBV30 and TRBJ1-5, with D perhaps TRBD1 (6 bases). Per germline, CDR1 GTSNPN and CDR2 SVGIG (reference sequence). The CDR3 has 13 amino acids. Trimming removed 1 base from V and 7 bases from J, with 11 bases in between. CDR3 loop: CAWSGEQGQPQHF. The CDR3 DNA follows: TGTGCCTGGAGTGGGGAACAGGGACAGCCCCAGCATTTT.

This clone was counted a single time. The chain has TRBV7-9 and TRBJ2-1; 10 bases line up with TRBD1. V trimming: 4 bases; J trimming: 14 bases; junction bases outside the gene matches: 14. There are 15 residues in the CDR3. The germline V gene has CDR1 SEHNR and CDR2 FQNEAQ (reference sequence). The CDR3 coding sequence is TGTGCCAGCAGCTCCACCGGGACAGGGGACCCTCCGAAGTTCTTC. Translated: CASSSTGTGDPPKFF.

This clone was found once. This rearrangement joins TRBV2 to TRBJ1-2; 8 bases are a match to TRBD1. V gave up 6 bases and J gave up 4 bases; unmatched junction bases: 10. CDR1 and CDR2 (germline): SNHLY, FYNNEI. CDR3 length: 15 amino acids. The CDR3 loop is CASRLSGTGVYGYTF. CDR3 nucleotides: TGTGCCAGCAGGCTCTCTGGGACAGGAGTCTATGGCTACACCTTC.

J is TRBJ2-3 and V is TRBV2; TRBD1 is a possible D gene (5 bases). Trimming took off 3 bases at V and 3 bases at J, with 10 bases between the two ends. The CDR3 is made up of 14 amino acids. Per germline, CDR1 SNHLY and CDR2 FYNNEI. CDR3 protein: CASSDRVQTDTQYF. For the CDR3, the DNA is TGTGCCAGCAGTGACAGGGTCCAGACAGATACGCAGTATTTT.

The chain employs TRBV28 and TRBJ2-3, with 13 bases matching TRBD2. Germline V CDR1 and CDR2: MDHEN, SYDVKM. The ends lost 4 bases at V and 2 bases at J; junction bases unmatched: 3. This CDR3 spans 16 amino acids. Written as DNA, the CDR3 is TGTGCCAGCAGTTCGGGACTAGCGGGGTTCACAGATACGCAGTATTTT. This sequence encodes CASSSGLAGFTDTQYF.

The V call is TRBV9, the J call TRBJ2-1, with D unclear. V was trimmed by 0 bases and J by 6 bases, leaving 16 bases between them. The V gene's germline CDR1 is SGDLS and CDR2 YYNGEE. The CDR3 runs 16 residues. CDR3 coding DNA: TGTGCCAGCAGCGTAGGAGATAAAGCTTATCTCAATGAGCAGTTCTTC. Amino acids: CASSVGDKAYLNEQFF. The full variable domain, in which reference TRBV9 and TRBJ2-1 provide the parts outside the CDR3, is DSGVTQTPKHLITATGQRVTLRCSPRSGDLSVYWYQQSLDQGLQFLIQYYNGEERAKGNILERFSAQQFPDLHSELNLSSLELGDSALYFCASSVGDKAYLNEQFFGPGTRLTVL.

In this sample, this clone turned up a few times. The chain employs TRBV18 and TRBJ2-4, with D tentatively TRBD1 (6 bases). Trimming left V 3 bases short and J 2 bases short, with 11 bases between. Germline V gene data show CDR1 as KGHSH and CDR2 as LQKENI. The CDR3 is 15 amino acids. The CDR3 DNA reads TGTGCCAGCTCACCCAATCAGGGGTCCAAAAACATTCAGTACTTC. Its protein product is CASSPNQGSKNIQYF. Together with reference TRBV18 and TRBJ2-4, the CDR3 gives the full variable domain: NAGVMQNPRHLVRRRGQEARLRCSPMKGHSHVYWYRQLPEEGLKFMVYLQKENIIDESGMPKERFSAEFPKEGPSILRIQQVVRGDSAAYFCASSPNQGSKNIQYFGAGTRLSVL.

The rearrangement uses TRBV2 and TRBJ1-3, with TRBD1 identical over 7 bases. J was trimmed by 0 bases and V by 8 bases; bases with no gene match: 4. The CDR3 is 14 amino acids. Germline CDR1 is SNHLY and CDR2 is FYNNEI. The CDR3 region has the DNA TGTGCCAGCGGACAGGACGGCTCTGGAAACACCATATATTTT. This encodes CASGQDGSGNTIYF. The entire variable domain, with the rest obtained from reference TRBV2 and TRBJ1-3, is as follows: EPEVTQTPSHQVTQMGQEVILRCVPISNHLYFYWYRQILGQKVEFLVSFYNNEISEKSEIFDDQFSVERPDGSNFTLKIRSTKLEDSAMYFCASGQDGSGNTIYFGEGSWLTVV.

This chain uses TRBV2 with TRBJ2-7; TRBD1 agrees at 9 bases. The CDR3 length is 18 residues. Germline CDR1 reads SNHLY; CDR2 reads FYNNEI. Germline trimming cut 6 bases from V and 3 bases from J; bases unmatched to any gene: 18. The DNA of the CDR3 is TGTGCCAGCAGCCACACCCTTACGATCCGGGACAGGGTCTACGAGCAGTACTTC. It is translated as CASSHTLTIRDRVYEQYF.

This clone is medium-sized (0.01 to 0.1%). This chain connects TRBV13 to TRBJ2-7; the D gene is possibly TRBD2 (6 bases). The V and J ends lost 4 bases and 1 base respectively, with 17 bases between them. CDR1 and CDR2 from the germline V gene are PRHDT and FYEKMQ (reference sequence). The CDR3 sequence is 16 residues long. The CDR3 sequence: CASSSGLHVESYEQYF. CDR3 coding DNA: TGTGCCAGCAGCTCGGGACTGCATGTTGAATCCTACGAGCAGTACTTC.

The J gene is TRBJ2-7, the V gene TRBV5-1; TRBD1 matches 10 bases. Losses at the gene ends were 4 bases for V and 5 bases for J; bases not matched to a gene: 9. The CDR3 contains 15 residues. Germline values: CDR1 SGHRS, CDR2 YFSETQ. As DNA, the CDR3 is TGCGCCAGCAGCAGTGGACAGGGGGTCAGCCACGAGCAGTACTTC. Translation gives CASSSGQGVSHEQYF.

This chain's CDR3 is CASTRGVAGGTLREQYV. In nucleotides, the CDR3 is TGTGCCAGCACCAGAGGGGTGGCAGGGGGGACTTTGAGGGAGCAGTACGTC. The chain couples TRBV28 to TRBJ2-7, with D possibly matching TRBD1 (7 bases). This CDR3 is built from 17 residues. Trimming took 7 bases from V and 7 from J, leaving 29 bases between them. Germline V gene sequence: CDR1 MDHEN, CDR2 SYDVKM.

DNA for the CDR3: TGTGCCAGCAGTTTAGTTCAAGGCCCGGGACAGAAGCTGTTTTTT. Encoded protein: CASSLVQGPGQKLFF. The rearrangement links TRBV28 to TRBJ1-4, with 7 bases matching TRBD1. This CDR3 contains 15 residues. Germline V lookup: CDR1 MDHEN, CDR2 SYDVKM. With V trimmed by 2 bases and J by 14 bases, 14 bases remained unmatched.

V usage is TRBV15 and J usage is TRBJ2-2, with D perhaps TRBD2 (7 bases). Trimming took off 6 bases at V and 3 bases at J, with 17 bases between the two ends. Germline CDR1 reads LNHNV; CDR2 reads YYDKDF (reference sequence). This CDR3 is built from 16 residues. The CDR3 protein is CATRDRRGGYTGELFF. The CDR3 DNA follows: TGTGCCACCAGGGATCGAAGGGGGGGTTACACCGGGGAGCTGTTTTTT.

This chain connects TRBV5-4 to TRBJ2-5; 8 bases map to TRBD2. The CDR3 has 15 amino acids. Losses at the gene ends were 0 bases for V and 5 bases for J; bases not matched to a gene: 6. CDR1 and CDR2 (germline): SGHNT, YYREEE (reference sequence). The CDR3 region is CASSLVAGGRETQYF. The CDR3 nucleotides are TGTGCCAGCAGCTTGGTGGCGGGGGGCAGGGAGACCCAGTACTTC. The whole variable domain, remainder taken from reference TRBV5-4 and TRBJ2-5, is ETGVTQSPTHLIKTRGQQVTLRCSSQSGHNTVSWYQQALGQGPQFIFQYYREEENGRGNFPPRFSGLQFPNYSSELNVNALELDDSALYLCASSLVAGGRETQYFGPGTRLLVL.

The CDR3 DNA reads as TGTGCCTGGGTCAGAAAAGGGTCGGGGTTCGTGGACCAGTACTTC. Encoded protein: CAWVRKGSGFVDQYF. The chain recombines TRBV30 with TRBJ2-5; maybe TRBD2 (5 bases). CDR3 length: 15 amino acids. V was pared by 5 bases and J by 10 bases, with 26 bases between. In germline, CDR1 is GTSNPN, CDR2 SVGIG (reference sequence). Variable domain in full (rest from reference TRBV30 and TRBJ2-5): SQTIHQWPATLVQPVGSPLSLECTVEGTSNPNLYWYRQAAGRGLQLLFYSVGIGQISSEVPQNLSASRPQDRQFILSSKKLLLSDSGFYLCAWVRKGSGFVDQYFGPGTRLLVL.

The chain recombines TRBV5-3 with TRBJ2-1; a weak D match, TRBD1 (5 bases). TRBV5-3 is recorded as an ORF, its role being uncertain. V was shortened by 1 base and J by 8 bases, with 19 bases between the two germline ends. The CDR3 is made up of 16 amino acids. The CDR3: CARSLNIGQGNDEQFF. CDR3 coding DNA: TGTGCCAGAAGCTTGAACATAGGGCAGGGAAATGATGAGCAGTTCTTC.

V gene TRBV5-4 combines with J gene TRBJ2-1; 8 nucleotides line up with TRBD1. The ends lost 3 bases at V and 5 bases at J; junction bases unmatched: 1. This CDR3 comprises 13 residues. CDR1 SGHNT and CDR2 YYREEE come from the germline V gene (reference sequence). CDR3 region: CASSWDRNNEQFF. The DNA of the CDR3 is TGTGCCAGCAGCTGGGACAGGAACAATGAGCAGTTCTTC.

The chain joins TRBV7-2 to TRBJ1-2; 7 bases align to TRBD1. V shed 7 bases, J shed 6 bases, and the junction held 8 bases outside the gene matches. Germline lookup yields CDR1 SGHTA and CDR2 FQGNSA. The CDR3 is 13 residues long. CDR3 coding DNA: TGTGCCAGCACCCTACAGGGGCGAGATGGCTACACCTTC. This encodes CASTLQGRDGYTF.

The chain has TRBV7-2 and TRBJ1-6, with 9 bases that match TRBD1. Germline-derived CDR1 and CDR2 are SGHTA and FQGNSA. The CDR3 covers 14 residues. The J segment lost 7 bases and the V segment lost 6 bases, leaving 4 bases of the junction unmatched. The CDR3 region is CASRRTGENSPLHF. The CDR3 bases are TGTGCCAGCAGAAGGACAGGGGAAAATTCACCCCTCCACTTT.

The CDR3 here is CASSVRGHGNQPQHF. CDR3 nucleotide sequence: TGTGCCAGCTCAGTGAGGGGGCATGGCAATCAGCCCCAGCATTTT. The chain employs TRBV6-5 and TRBJ1-5, with TRBD1 identical over 7 bases. The CDR3 sequence is 15 residues long. Losses at the gene ends were 8 bases for V and 2 bases for J; bases not matched to a gene: 9. Germline CDR1 reads MNHEY; CDR2 reads SVGAGI.

To note about this clone: Sequence at one end of the junction differs from germline and may be a read error. The V gene is TRBV7-7, the J gene TRBJ2-3; 7 bases agree with TRBD2. Germline V gives CDR1 SSHAT, CDR2 FNYEAQ (reference sequence). This CDR3 spans 13 amino acids. The DNA for the CDR3 is TGTGCTAGCAGCCCCGGGGGGACAGATACGCAGTATTTT. Its protein is CASSPGGTDTQYF.

The chain uses TRBV5-1 and TRBJ1-6; D gene unclear. Germline V lookup: CDR1 SGHRS, CDR2 YFSETQ. Trimming cost V 2 bases and J 4 bases, with 10 bases left between them. The CDR3 is 15 residues long. CDR3 DNA sequence: TGCGCCAGCAGCTTTAGCGGGGTTTATAATTCACCCCTCCACTTT. It encodes CASSFSGVYNSPLHF.

The chain is built from TRBV19 and TRBJ1-6; no reliable D call. The V end lost 3 bases, the J end lost 5 bases, and 11 bases lay between the germline ends. The V gene's germline CDR1 is LNHDA and CDR2 SQIVND (reference sequence). This CDR3 has 15 residues. CDR3 region: CASSIASRDNSPLHF. CDR3 DNA: TGTGCCAGTAGTATTGCCAGCCGGGATAATTCACCCCTCCACTTT.

The J gene is TRBJ1-2, the V gene TRBV11-2; the match to TRBD1 covers 12 bases. This CDR3 contains 15 residues. CDR1 is SGHAT, CDR2 FQNNGV, per germline. With V trimmed by 1 base and J by 6 bases, 3 bases remained unmatched. CDR3 residues: CASSLVGTGGDGYTF. The CDR3 nucleotides are TGTGCCAGCAGCTTAGTTGGGACAGGGGGCGATGGCTACACCTTC.

The gene calls are TRBV7-6 and TRBJ2-2; 9 bases are a match to TRBD2. The trim removed 0 bases at V and 1 base at J, leaving 0 bases unmatched. Germline V CDR1 and CDR2: SGHVS, FNYEAQ. There are 16 residues in the CDR3. CDR3 in DNA: TGTGCCAGCAGCTTAGCTAGCGGGGGGAACACCGGGGAGCTGTTTTTT. Residues: CASSLASGGNTGELFF.